Here is one T cell receptor beta chain with its context. Its antigen is currently unknown. CD8 memory comprised CD45RO+ plus CCR7-negative CD45RA+ TemRA cells. The protocol was immunoSEQ multiplex PCR, while the TCRdb copy is restricted to in-frame clones and leaves out a portion. The top ten hold around 23% of the sample, which has 110,000 or so clones, about 67% seen once. This sample stems from a study of shared clonotypes between healthy human individuals. On the study more broadly: Each donor contributed plates that comprised three CD4 naive, three CD4 memory, two CD8 naive and one CD8 memory.

Study results and limitations: With few donors, the genetic and exposure-history diversity represented was limited.

This sequence was found in a woman aged 25 to 45 in good health. The sample was memory CD8+ T cells sorted from blood. The subset: CD45RO+ cells pooled with CCR7-negative TemRA cells.

This CDR3 is CASSGPGQGYGYTF. CDR3 DNA sequence: TGTGCCAGCAGCGGACCGGGACAGGGATATGGCTACACCTTC. The gene calls are TRBV9 and TRBJ1-2; the match to TRBD1 covers 9 bases. V lost 3 bases and J lost 5; bases outside the gene matches: 5. Germline CDR1 reads SGDLS; CDR2 reads YYNGEE. The CDR3 spans 14 residues. Full variable domain (outside the CDR3, taken from reference TRBV9 and TRBJ1-2): DSGVTQTPKHLITATGQRVTLRCSPRSGDLSVYWYQQSLDQGLQFLIQYYNGEERAKGNILERFSAQQFPDLHSELNLSSLELGDSALYFCASSGPGQGYGYTFGSGTRLTVV.